This T cell receptor (beta chain) is from a study of cytomegalovirus exposure and HLA in healthy donors. Study-wide background: About 80 million unique TCRs from HLA-typed donors made up an early data release. General study results and limits: Most of the TCR beta V segments (in an earlier analysis) were productive either about 87% or about 30% of the time. HLA allele associations emerged for roughly 17,000 TCR beta sequences in a later analysis, at 0.05 false discovery rate.

With 60 Vbeta and 13 Jbeta primers, the PCR was carried out. Assay used: immunoSEQ multiplex PCR; TCRdb lists only in-frame clones, some missing. Seen in this sample are 120,000 or so clones; the ten most common clones hold roughly 3.5%. V trimming: 8 bases; J trimming: 4 bases; junction bases outside the gene matches: 7. Germline-derived CDR1 and CDR2 are SEHNR and FQNEAQ (reference sequence). This CDR3 is built from 13 residues. About this clone: Its antigen remains unidentified.

The sample taken for sequencing was PBMCs. This receptor was obtained from a man between 18 and 29 years old in good health and CMV-seronegative. The chain recombines TRBV7-9 with TRBJ2-5, with 7 nucleotides matching TRBD1. CDR3 bases: TGTGCCAGCTTATGGCGGACAGGAGAGACCCAGTACTTC. The encoded protein is CASLWRTGETQYF.